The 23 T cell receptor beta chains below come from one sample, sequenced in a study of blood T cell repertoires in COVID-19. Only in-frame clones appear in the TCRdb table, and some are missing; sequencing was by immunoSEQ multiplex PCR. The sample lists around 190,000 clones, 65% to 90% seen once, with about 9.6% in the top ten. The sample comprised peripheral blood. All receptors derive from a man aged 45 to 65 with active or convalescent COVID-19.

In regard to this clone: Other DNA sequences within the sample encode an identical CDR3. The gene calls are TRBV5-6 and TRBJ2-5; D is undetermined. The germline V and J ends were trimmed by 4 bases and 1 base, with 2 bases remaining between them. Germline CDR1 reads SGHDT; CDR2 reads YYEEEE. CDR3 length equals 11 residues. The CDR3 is CASSLQETQYF. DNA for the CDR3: TGTGCCAGCAGCCTCCAAGAGACCCAGTACTTC.

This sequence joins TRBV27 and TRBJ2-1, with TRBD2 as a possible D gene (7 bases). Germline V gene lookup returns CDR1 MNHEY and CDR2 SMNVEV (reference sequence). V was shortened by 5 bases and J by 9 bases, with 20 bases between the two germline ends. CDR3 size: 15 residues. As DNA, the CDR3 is TGTGCCAGCAGTCCCCGGGGGGCCGCTTTTGGTGAGCAGTTCTTC. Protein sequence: CASSPRGAAFGEQFF.

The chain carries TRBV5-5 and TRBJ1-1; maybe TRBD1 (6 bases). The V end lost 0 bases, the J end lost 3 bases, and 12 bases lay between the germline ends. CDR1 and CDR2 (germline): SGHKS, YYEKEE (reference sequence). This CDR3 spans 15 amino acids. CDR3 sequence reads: CASSLETGFDTEAFF. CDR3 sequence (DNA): TGTGCCAGCAGCTTGGAAACAGGGTTTGACACTGAAGCTTTCTTT.

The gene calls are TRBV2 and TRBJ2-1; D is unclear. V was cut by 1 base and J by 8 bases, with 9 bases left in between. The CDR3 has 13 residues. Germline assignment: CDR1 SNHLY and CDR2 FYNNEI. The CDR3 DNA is TGTGCCAGCAGTGAAGGGCAGTTGGATGAGCAGTTCTTC. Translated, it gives CASSEGQLDEQFF. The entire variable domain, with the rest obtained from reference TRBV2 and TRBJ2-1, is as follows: EPEVTQTPSHQVTQMGQEVILRCVPISNHLYFYWYRQILGQKVEFLVSFYNNEISEKSEIFDDQFSVERPDGSNFTLKIRSTKLEDSAMYFCASSEGQLDEQFFGPGTRLTVL.

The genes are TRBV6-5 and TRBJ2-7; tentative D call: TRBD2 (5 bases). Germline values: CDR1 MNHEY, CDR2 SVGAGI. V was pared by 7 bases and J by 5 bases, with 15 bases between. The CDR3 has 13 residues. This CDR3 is CASTKLGVNEQYF. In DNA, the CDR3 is TGTGCCAGCACTAAACTGGGAGTAAACGAGCAGTACTTC.

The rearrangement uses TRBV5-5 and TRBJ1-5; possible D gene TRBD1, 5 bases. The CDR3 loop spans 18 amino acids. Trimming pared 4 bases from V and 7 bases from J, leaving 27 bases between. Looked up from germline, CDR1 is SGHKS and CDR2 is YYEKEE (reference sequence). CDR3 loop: CASSQGGASRLSLQPQHF. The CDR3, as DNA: TGTGCCAGCAGCCAGGGAGGGGCCTCAAGACTTTCCCTACAGCCCCAGCATTTT.

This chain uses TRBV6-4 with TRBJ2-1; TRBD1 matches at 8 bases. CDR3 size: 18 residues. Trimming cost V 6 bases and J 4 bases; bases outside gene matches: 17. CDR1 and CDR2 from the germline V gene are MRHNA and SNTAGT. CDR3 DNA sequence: TGTGCCAGCAGCAGCAGGGGGCTCGGCACGGGAGTATACAATGAGCAGTTCTTC. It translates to CASSSRGLGTGVYNEQFF.

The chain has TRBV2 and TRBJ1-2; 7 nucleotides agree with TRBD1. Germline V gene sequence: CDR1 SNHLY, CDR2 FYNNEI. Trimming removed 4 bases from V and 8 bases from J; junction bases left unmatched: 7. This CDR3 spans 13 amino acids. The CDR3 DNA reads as TGTGCCAGCAGTGTAGGGGGCGTTTTAGGCTACACCTTC. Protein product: CASSVGGVLGYTF.

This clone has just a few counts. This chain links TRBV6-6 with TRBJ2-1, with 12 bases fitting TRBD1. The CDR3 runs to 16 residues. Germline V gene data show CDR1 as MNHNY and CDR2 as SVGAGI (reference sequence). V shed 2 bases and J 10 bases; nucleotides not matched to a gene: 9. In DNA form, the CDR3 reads TGTGCCAGCAGTTACCCTAAAGGGACAGGGGGCTTGGAGCAGTTCTTC. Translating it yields CASSYPKGTGGLEQFF.

The chain's CDR3 is CASSEDRGEQYF. The CDR3 DNA reads TGTGCCAGCAGCGAGGACAGGGGCGAGCAGTACTTC. This chain joins TRBV9 and TRBJ2-7; TRBD1 matches at 9 bases. The V gene end was trimmed by 3 bases and the J gene end by 6 bases; junction bases not matched to a gene: 1. Germline loops: CDR1 SGDLS, CDR2 YYNGEE. The length of the CDR3 is 12 residues.

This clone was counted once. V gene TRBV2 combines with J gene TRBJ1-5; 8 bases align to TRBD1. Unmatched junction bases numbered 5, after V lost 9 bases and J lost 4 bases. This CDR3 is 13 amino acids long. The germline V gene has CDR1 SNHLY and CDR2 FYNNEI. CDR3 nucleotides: TGTGCCAGTGGACAGGGCCTAAATCAGCCCCAGCATTTT. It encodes CASGQGLNQPQHF.

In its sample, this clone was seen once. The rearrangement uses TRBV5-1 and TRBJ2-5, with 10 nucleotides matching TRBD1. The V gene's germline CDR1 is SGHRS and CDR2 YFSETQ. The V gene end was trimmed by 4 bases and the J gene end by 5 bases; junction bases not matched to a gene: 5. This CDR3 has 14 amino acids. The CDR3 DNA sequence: TGCGCCAGCAGCAAGTCGGGACAGGGGGAGACCCAGTACTTC. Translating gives CASSKSGQGETQYF. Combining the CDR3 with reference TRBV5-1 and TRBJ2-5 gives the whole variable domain KAGVTQTPRYLIKTRGQQVTLSCSPISGHRSVSWYQQTPGQGLQFLFEYFSETQRNKGNFPGRFSGRQFSNSRSEMNVSTLELGDSALYLCASSKSGQGETQYFGPGTRLLVL.

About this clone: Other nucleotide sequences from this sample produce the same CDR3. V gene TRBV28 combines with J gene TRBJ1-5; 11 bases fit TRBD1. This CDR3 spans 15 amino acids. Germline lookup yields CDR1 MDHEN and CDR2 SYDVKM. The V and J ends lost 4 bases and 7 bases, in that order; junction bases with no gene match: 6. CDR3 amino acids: CASSSSGTGGQPQHF. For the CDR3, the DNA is TGTGCCAGCAGTTCCTCCGGGACAGGGGGACAGCCCCAGCATTTT.

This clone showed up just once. The CDR3 DNA sequence: TGTGCCAGCAGCACAAGAAGACTAGCGGGGGGCAGAGATACGCAGTATTTT. Its translation: CASSTRRLAGGRDTQYF. The rearrangement links TRBV3-1 (or the pseudogene TRBV3-2) to TRBJ2-3; 13 bases agree with TRBD2. Germline CDR1 is LGHDT and CDR2 is YNNKEL (reference sequence). The junction had 10 bases not matched to a gene; V was cut back by 5 bases and J by 5 bases. This CDR3 contains 17 residues.

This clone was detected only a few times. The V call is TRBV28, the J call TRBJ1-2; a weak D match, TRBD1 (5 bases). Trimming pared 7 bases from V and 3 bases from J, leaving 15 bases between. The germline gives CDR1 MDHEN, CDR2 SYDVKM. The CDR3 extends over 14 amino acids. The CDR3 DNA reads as TGTGCCAGCAAAGAGCAGGGAGGGTACTATGGCTACACCTTC. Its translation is CASKEQGGYYGYTF.

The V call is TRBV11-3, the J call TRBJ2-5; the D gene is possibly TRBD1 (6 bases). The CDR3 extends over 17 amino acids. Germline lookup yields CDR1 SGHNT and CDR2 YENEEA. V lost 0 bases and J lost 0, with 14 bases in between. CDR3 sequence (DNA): TGTGCCAGCAGCTTAGACCGGTTTGAGGGGGACCAAGAGACCCAGTACTTC. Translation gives CASSLDRFEGDQETQYF.

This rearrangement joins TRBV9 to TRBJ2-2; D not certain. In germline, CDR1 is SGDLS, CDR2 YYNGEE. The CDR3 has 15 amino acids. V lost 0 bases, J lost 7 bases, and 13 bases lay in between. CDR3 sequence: CASSVVGQASGELFF. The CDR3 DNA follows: TGTGCCAGCAGCGTAGTTGGGCAGGCGAGCGGGGAGCTGTTTTTT. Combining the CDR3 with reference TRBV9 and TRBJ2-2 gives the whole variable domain DSGVTQTPKHLITATGQRVTLRCSPRSGDLSVYWYQQSLDQGLQFLIQYYNGEERAKGNILERFSAQQFPDLHSELNLSSLELGDSALYFCASSVVGQASGELFFGEGSRLTVL.

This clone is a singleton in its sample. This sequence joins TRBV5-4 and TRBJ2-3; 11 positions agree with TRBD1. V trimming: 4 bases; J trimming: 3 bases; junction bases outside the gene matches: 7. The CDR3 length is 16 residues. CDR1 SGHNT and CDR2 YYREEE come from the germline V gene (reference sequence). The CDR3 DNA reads TGTGCCAGCAGCCCTCCCCGGGACAGGGGGACAGATACGCAGTATTTT. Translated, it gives CASSPPRDRGTDTQYF.

CDR3 region: CASSSGGVNTIYF. Written as DNA, the CDR3 is TGCGCCAGCAGCTCTGGCGGGGTAAACACCATATATTTT. The rearrangement uses TRBV5-1 and TRBJ1-3; D gene unclear. Trimming removed 3 bases from V and 6 bases from J, with 10 bases in between. Germline V gene lookup returns CDR1 SGHRS and CDR2 YFSETQ. This CDR3 contains 13 residues.

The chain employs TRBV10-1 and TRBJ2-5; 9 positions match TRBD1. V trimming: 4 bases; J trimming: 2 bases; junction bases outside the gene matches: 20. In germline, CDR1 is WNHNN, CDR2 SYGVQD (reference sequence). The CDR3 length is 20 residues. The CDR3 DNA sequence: TGCGCCAGCAGTGCTCCTACGGGACAGGGTCTCCCGGTCCTTCAAGAGACCCAGTACTTC. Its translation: CASSAPTGQGLPVLQETQYF.

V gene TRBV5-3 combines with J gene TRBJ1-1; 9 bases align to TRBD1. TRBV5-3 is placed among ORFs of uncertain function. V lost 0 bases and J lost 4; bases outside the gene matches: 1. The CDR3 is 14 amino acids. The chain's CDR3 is CARSLEGQGTEAFF. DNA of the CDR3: TGTGCCAGAAGCTTGGAGGGACAGGGCACTGAAGCTTTCTTT.

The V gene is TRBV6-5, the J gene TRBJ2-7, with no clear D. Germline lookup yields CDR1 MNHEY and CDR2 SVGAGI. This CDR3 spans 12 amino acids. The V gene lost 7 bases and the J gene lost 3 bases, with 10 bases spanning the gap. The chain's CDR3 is CASTDSSYEQYF. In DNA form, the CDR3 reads TGTGCCAGCACCGATAGCAGCTACGAGCAGTACTTC.

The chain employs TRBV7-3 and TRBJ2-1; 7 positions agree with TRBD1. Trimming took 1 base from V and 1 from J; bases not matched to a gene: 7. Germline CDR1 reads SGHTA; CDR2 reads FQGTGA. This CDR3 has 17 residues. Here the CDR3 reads CASSLNPRQGSYNEQFF. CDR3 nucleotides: TGTGCCAGCAGCTTAAACCCCAGACAGGGTTCCTACAATGAGCAGTTCTTC.